This T cell receptor beta chain was found in a study of shared clonotypes between healthy human individuals (dated by TCRdb to about 2020). Concerning the study at large: The cohort comprised a couple of women and a few men aged 18 to 49 years. Different laboratories and diverse techniques were used to prepare libraries and sequence TCR repertoires, to increase sequencing depth and limit assay-specific biases. For each donor, CD4 naive and CD4 memory were each run on three plates, CD8 naive on two plates, and CD8 memory on one plate. Leukapheresis yielded between about 0.85 and 10 billion PBMCs per donor. Blood TCR repertoires of about 5 healthy adults were deeply sequenced to estimate repertoire size and the extent of clonotype sharing between individuals.

TCR CDR3 regions were amplified from genomic DNA by multiplex PCR using the deep immunoSEQ assay. Extracted genomic DNA from each cell subset was spread evenly across all wells of several immunoSEQ 96-well plates, with each plate serving as a replicate. For sorted subsets, approximately 0.2 ug of genomic DNA, equivalent to 25,000 to 30,000 T cell genomes, went into each replicate PCR. Purified libraries were measured with a Qubit 3.0 fluorometer, size-checked on a Bioanalyzer 2100, and measured again with the KAPA Library Quantification kit. Every immunoSEQ 96-well plate was sequenced on a separate single-read 150-cycle Illumina NextSeq 550 flow cell. Processing in the source paper ran as follows. Because the immunoSEQ output held only junctional sequences and lacked quality scores, the filtering could not match the filtering applied to full-length reads. Sequences were annotated with PyIR, a Python wrapper for IgBLAST v1.9, and V/J genes and CDR3 were assigned using IMGT germline references. Any read was removed if the V/J assignment was weak (E-value above 1e-6), the CDR3 was missing, or the read contained stop codons, out-of-frame junctions, or ambiguous translated residues. A V3J clonotype was defined by an identical inferred V gene, J gene, and CDR3 amino acid sequence. Percentage overlap between repertoires was computed as shared unique clonotypes divided by the size of the smaller repertoire. Three approaches were used to assess repertoire richness: RTK rarefaction, the Chao1 estimator, and Recon v2.1 estimates of unobserved clonotypes. OLGA was used to compute generation probabilities for all TCRbeta clonotypes that the gDNA method yielded from a handful of donors. Held by TCRdb, this immuneACCESS table contains in-frame sequences only and omits some clones. Under half of the omission traces to an unresolved V gene where checked; the cause of the rest is unknown. D and trimming were read from the DNA, whereas the V and J calls and clone size are those reported in that table. The sample contains 1.5 million to 2.5 million clones, 85% to 95% of them found a single time. 1% to 1.5% of the sample goes to the ten largest clones.

A note on this clone: The antigen it binds to is not known. It has no much larger one-base neighbor in the sample; base qualities were not kept.

The investigation overall reported the following: Even with the large sequencing depth, rarefaction of the sorted-subset datasets indicated that sequencing was incomplete. The small number of donors limited the genetic and exposure-history diversity represented. Clonotypes shared by all four sorted-subset donors showed higher generation probabilities than non-shared clonotypes. Approximately 5% of naive CD4, roughly 3.6% of naive CD8, 2.3% of memory CD4, and 0.35% to 0.5% of memory CD8 clonotypes were shared across a few donors. Pairwise subsampling led to the expectation that sequencing depth would affect the degree of clonotype sharing among donors. Sampling was restricted to blood, and TCR repertoires in tissues likely differ from the TCR repertoires found in blood. Naive subsets generally had larger estimated clonotype richness than memory subsets.

Looking up the germline V gene yields CDR1 ENHRY and CDR2 SYGVKD. The CDR3 sequence holds 16 residues, the cysteine and phenylalanine included. The CDR3 DNA has 48 bases and is translated from base 1. Trimming at the junction amounts to 3 bases on V and 5 bases on J, and the germline ends lie 16 bases apart. For the CD8 naive samples, CD45RO-negative cells were positively selected for CCR7, yielding a CD45RA+CCR7+ population from which TemRA cells were excluded. Healthy HIV-negative adults with no recently reported acute infections or vaccinations were included as donors. Every donor was a Caucasian adult residing in Nashville, Tennessee, USA. Blood was obtained by leukapheresis, after which PBMCs were separated by Ficoll-Histopaque density gradient centrifugation and cryopreserved in liquid nitrogen vapor phase. Analytical flow cytometry was used to check the purity and quantity of each magnetically sorted T cell population. From each sorted fraction, genomic DNA was isolated and quantified by UV absorbance on a Nanodrop 2000c.

Specimen: naive CD8+ T cells sorted from blood. Explained via the paper, the cell subset or site label denotes: CD45RA+CCR7+. The receptor's source is a man aged 18 to 29 in good health. The chain was built from TRBV10-3 and TRBJ2-2; the D region possibly corresponds to TRBD1 (5 bases align). The CDR3 protein: CAISDPDRSMTGELFF. DNA sequence: TGTGCCATCAGTGACCCCGACAGATCGATGACCGGGGAGCTGTTTTTT.